This T cell receptor beta chain is from a study of shared T cell receptors in the human thymus. Profiled with immunoSEQ multiplex PCR; TCRdb holds only in-frame clones, not every one. Among approximately 730,000 clones, approximately 85% were seen once, and the ten largest hold under 0.012%. In addition, the sample was reused for a study of human thymus T cells. That investigation notes: During corrective heart surgery, resections were taken, and the thymus tissue came from them. Repertoires from thymus and blood appeared to show biased V and J gene usage. The related literature has documented a marked overlap of thymic repertoires among unrelated individuals.

The clonotype was recovered from a girl under three years old with a congenital heart defect. The sample taken for sequencing was thymocytes.

CDR3 sequence: CASSFGSAGDGTGELFF. CDR3 sequence (DNA): TGTGCCAGCAGCTTCGGGTCGGCAGGGGATGGGACCGGGGAGCTGTTTTTT. The rearrangement links TRBV7-6 to TRBJ2-2; D may be TRBD1 (6 bases). Germline lookup yields CDR1 SGHVS and CDR2 FNYEAQ. CDR3 length equals 17 residues. V was clipped by 3 bases and J by 5 bases, with 19 bases between them.